These T cell receptor beta chains were read from a single sample in a study of T-cell memory formation after mild COVID-19. One entry per CDR3 protein, called by TCRdb with MiXCR from the 5' RACE reads. The sample carries about 4,300 distinct CDR3 sequences, about 17% recorded once. Sequencing was performed on PBMCs or a T cell subset sorted from them (not recorded which). The source of these receptors is an adult who had mild COVID-19 (a few samples of this study predate the infection). Cell type and time point are not known. The CDR3 runs from the conserved cysteine through the conserved F or W. Fields, in order: V gene, clone size, D gene, J gene, CDR3 length, CDR3 DNA, CDR3 protein. A D gene is named only where the DNA matches it firmly. Part of the rows lack a size; the others show once, few, many or a class for expanded clones.

V: TRBV20-1; size: medium-sized; D: NA; J: TRBJ2-1; length: 19; DNA: TGCAGTGCTAGAGATTTCCAGGGCCAACGGACTCCTTTTTCCAATGAGCAGTTCTTC; CDR3: CSARDFQGQRTPFSNEQFF
V: TRBV5-6; size: medium-sized; D: NA; J: TRBJ1-2; length: 14; DNA: TGTGCCAGCAGCTTGTGGGGATACCCCTATGGCTACACCTTC; CDR3: CASSLWGYPYGYTF
V: TRBV7-8; size: NA; D: NA; J: TRBJ2-6; length: 16; DNA: TGTGCCAGCAGCCCGGACGGGAGCTCTGGGGCCAACGTCCTGACTTTC; CDR3: CASSPDGSSGANVLTF
V: TRBV7-2; size: medium-sized; D: NA; J: TRBJ2-7; length: 14; DNA: TGTGCCAGCAGCCCTGAGGGGGTCTCTTCCGAGCAGTACTTC; CDR3: CASSPEGVSSEQYF
V: TRBV12-3/TRBV12-4; size: medium-sized; D: NA; J: TRBJ2-6; length: 16; DNA: TGTGCCAGCAGTTCCATACAGATTTCTGGGGCCAACGTCCTGACTTTC; CDR3: CASSSIQISGANVLTF
V: TRBV30; size: many; D: NA; J: TRBJ1-1; length: 15; DNA: TGTGCCTGGAGTGTACTTGGGAGGGAGAACACTGAAGCTTTCTTT; CDR3: CAWSVLGRENTEAFF
V: TRBV29-1; size: medium-sized; D: TRBD1; J: TRBJ1-2; length: 12; DNA: TGCAGCGTTGGGGGGGACAGCTATGGCTACACCTTC; CDR3: CSVGGDSYGYTF
V: TRBV5-6; size: NA; D: TRBD1; J: TRBJ2-1; length: 13; DNA: TGTGCCAGCAGTTGGACAGGGAGCAATGAGCAGTTCTTC; CDR3: CASSWTGSNEQFF
V: TRBV28; size: medium-sized; D: NA; J: TRBJ2-7; length: 15; DNA: TGTGCCAGCAGTCCGGGTCTAGGTCGGAACTACGAGCAGTACTTC; CDR3: CASSPGLGRNYEQYF
V: TRBV12-3/TRBV12-4; size: medium-sized; D: NA; J: TRBJ2-5; length: 15; DNA: TGTGCCAGCAACCGGGCCTTAGCAGGGATAGAGACCCAGTACTTC; CDR3: CASNRALAGIETQYF
V: TRBV3-1; size: medium-sized; D: NA; J: TRBJ1-4; length: 15; DNA: TGTGCCAGCAGCCAAGATCGCCGGGACACCGAAAAACTGTTTTTT; CDR3: CASSQDRRDTEKLFF
V: TRBV7-9; size: medium-sized; D: NA; J: TRBJ2-7; length: 13; DNA: TGTGCCAGCAGCTTTCCGGGTTCCTACGAGCAGTACTTC; CDR3: CASSFPGSYEQYF
V: TRBV7-2; size: medium-sized; D: TRBD2; J: TRBJ2-5; length: 16; DNA: TGTGCCAGCAGCTTCCATCGCGCGGGGGGGATAGAGACCCAGTACTTC; CDR3: CASSFHRAGGIETQYF
V: TRBV4-2; size: medium-sized; D: NA; J: TRBJ2-2; length: 13; DNA: TGTGCCAGCAGTCCGAACGCTTTCGGGGAGCTGTTTTTT; CDR3: CASSPNAFGELFF
V: TRBV7-2; size: NA; D: NA; J: TRBJ2-3; length: 15; DNA: TGTGCCAGCAGCTCAAAGAGGAGGGTAGGAGATACGCAGTATTTT; CDR3: CASSSKRRVGDTQYF
V: TRBV5-5; size: once; D: TRBD1; J: TRBJ1-5; length: 15; DNA: TGTGCCAGCAGCCTCCTCCGGGGACAGAATCAGCCCCAGCATTTT; CDR3: CASSLLRGQNQPQHF
V: TRBV7-9; size: NA; D: TRBD1; J: TRBJ2-7; length: 14; DNA: TGTGCCAGCAGCCACCGGGACAGGAACTACGAGCAGTACTTC; CDR3: CASSHRDRNYEQYF
V: TRBV7-9; size: NA; D: NA; J: TRBJ1-5; length: 13; DNA: TGTGCCAGCAGCTTAGTGGGGAATCAGCCCCAGCATTTT; CDR3: CASSLVGNQPQHF
V: TRBV11-3; size: NA; D: NA; J: TRBJ2-2; length: 13; DNA: TGTGCCAGCAGCTTCGAGGGGAGCGGGGAGCTGTTTTTT; CDR3: CASSFEGSGELFF
V: TRBV5-5; size: many; D: TRBD1; J: TRBJ1-5; length: 14; DNA: TGTGCCAGCAGCCCGGACAGGGCGGATCAGCCCCAGCATTTT; CDR3: CASSPDRADQPQHF
V: TRBV29-1; size: medium-sized; D: NA; J: TRBJ1-2; length: 9; DNA: TGCAGCGTTGCGTATGGCTACACCTTC; CDR3: CSVAYGYTF
V: TRBV6-2/TRBV6-3; size: medium-sized; D: NA; J: TRBJ2-5; length: 15; DNA: TGTGCCAGCAGCTCCACCTGGGGATTCCAAGAGACCCAGTACTTC; CDR3: CASSSTWGFQETQYF
V: TRBV27; size: medium-sized; D: NA; J: TRBJ1-1; length: 12; DNA: TGTGCCAGCAGTACCGGTTTCACTGAAGCTTTCTTT; CDR3: CASSTGFTEAFF
V: TRBV4-2; size: NA; D: TRBD2; J: TRBJ2-7; length: 15; DNA: TGTGCCAGCAGCCTAGCCGGGACTAGCGGTTACGAGCAGTACTTC; CDR3: CASSLAGTSGYEQYF
V: TRBV25-1; size: medium-sized; D: NA; J: TRBJ2-4; length: 18; DNA: TGTGCCAGCAGTGCAACGGACTCCACATGGGGAGCCAAAAACATTCAGTACTTC; CDR3: CASSATDSTWGAKNIQYF
V: TRBV4-3; size: medium-sized; D: TRBD1; J: TRBJ1-1; length: 15; DNA: TGCGCCAGCAGCAGTAGACAGGGGTTGAACACTGAAGCTTTCTTT; CDR3: CASSSRQGLNTEAFF
V: TRBV7-6; size: few; D: NA; J: TRBJ2-1; length: 11; DNA: TGTGCCAGCAGCCCTGGGTATGAGCAGTTCTTC; CDR3: CASSPGYEQFF
V: TRBV4-3; size: medium-sized; D: NA; J: TRBJ2-1; length: 17; DNA: TGCGCCAGCAGCCAAGAATCGGTGTGGGCGGGCTTCGATGAGCAGTTCTTC; CDR3: CASSQESVWAGFDEQFF
V: TRBV4-3; size: medium-sized; D: TRBD1; J: TRBJ2-3; length: 16; DNA: TGCGCCAGCAGCCAAGATGGTGGACAGGGGGCAGATACGCAGTATTTT; CDR3: CASSQDGGQGADTQYF
V: TRBV20-1; size: medium-sized; D: NA; J: TRBJ1-1; length: 12; DNA: TGCAGTGCTAGCATCCTTTCGGGAGAAGCTTTCTTT; CDR3: CSASILSGEAFF
V: TRBV5-1; size: medium-sized; D: NA; J: TRBJ1-6; length: 16; DNA: TGCGCCAGCAGCTTGGCCGGGCAGCGGGGTAATTCACCCCTCCACTTT; CDR3: CASSLAGQRGNSPLHF
V: TRBV12-3/TRBV12-4; size: medium-sized; D: NA; J: TRBJ2-3; length: 11; DNA: TGTGCCAGCAGTTCAACAGATACGCAGTATTTT; CDR3: CASSSTDTQYF
V: TRBV5-5; size: medium-sized; D: NA; J: TRBJ2-4; length: 14; DNA: TGTGCCAGCAGCTTTCGGACTCTAAAAAACATTCAGTACTTC; CDR3: CASSFRTLKNIQYF
V: TRBV7-7; size: NA; D: NA; J: TRBJ2-5; length: 12; DNA: TGTGCCAGCAGCCCGGTCCAAGAGACCCAGTACTTC; CDR3: CASSPVQETQYF
V: TRBV19; size: medium-sized; D: NA; J: TRBJ2-7; length: 15; DNA: TGTGCCAGTACCCCCCAGGGAGGCGGAGACTACGAGCAGTACTTC; CDR3: CASTPQGGGDYEQYF
V: TRBV4-3; size: medium-sized; D: NA; J: TRBJ1-1; length: 14; DNA: TGCGCCAGCAGCCTCGGACCGGGGGGCACTGAAGCTTTCTTT; CDR3: CASSLGPGGTEAFF
V: TRBV10-3; size: medium-sized; D: NA; J: TRBJ1-6; length: 14; DNA: TGTGCCATCAGGAGGAGCTCCTATAATTCACCCCTCCACTTT; CDR3: CAIRRSSYNSPLHF
V: TRBV11-2; size: NA; D: NA; J: TRBJ2-3; length: 14; DNA: TGTGCCAGCAGCCCCGGTCTCGGGCCAGATACGCAGTATTTT; CDR3: CASSPGLGPDTQYF
V: TRBV7-9; size: medium-sized; D: NA; J: TRBJ2-3; length: 14; DNA: TGTGCCGCTAGCCGGGGGCCCGGCACAGATACGCAGTATTTT; CDR3: CAASRGPGTDTQYF
V: TRBV2; size: many; D: NA; J: TRBJ1-6; length: 14; DNA: TGTGCCAGCAAACCAGACAGCTATAATTCACCCCTCCACTTT; CDR3: CASKPDSYNSPLHF
V: TRBV6-5; size: medium-sized; D: NA; J: TRBJ2-7; length: 13; DNA: TGTGCCAGCAGTTACCACCCCTCCTACGAGCAGTACTTC; CDR3: CASSYHPSYEQYF
V: TRBV6-5; size: medium-sized; D: NA; J: TRBJ2-3; length: 14; DNA: TGTGCCAGCAGTTACACCCAGGTCGGCGATACGCAGTATTTT; CDR3: CASSYTQVGDTQYF
V: TRBV7-2; size: medium-sized; D: NA; J: TRBJ2-1; length: 15; DNA: TGTGCCAGCAGCTCCAAAGCGCTCTCCTACAATGAGCAGTTCTTC; CDR3: CASSSKALSYNEQFF
V: TRBV11-2; size: NA; D: NA; J: TRBJ1-2; length: 15; DNA: TGTGCCAGCAGCTTAGTGCCCCTCGTGGGAGGCGGCTACACCTTC; CDR3: CASSLVPLVGGGYTF
V: TRBV6-6; size: NA; D: NA; J: TRBJ1-4; length: 14; DNA: TGTGCCAGCAGTTATTTGGGGGGCCTTGAAAAACTGTTTTTT; CDR3: CASSYLGGLEKLFF
V: TRBV11-2; size: medium-sized; D: NA; J: TRBJ1-2; length: 15; DNA: TGTGCCAGCAGCTTAGTGGCAGGGACCCTCTATGGCTACACCTTC; CDR3: CASSLVAGTLYGYTF
V: TRBV7-9; size: medium-sized; D: NA; J: TRBJ2-7; length: 15; DNA: TGTGCCAGCAGCCCCCCCGGCGAGAGGCCCTACGAGCAGTACTTC; CDR3: CASSPPGERPYEQYF
V: TRBV5-1; size: NA; D: NA; J: TRBJ2-5; length: 14; DNA: TGCGCCAGCAGCTTGGGACCGCATCCCGAGACCCAGTACTTC; CDR3: CASSLGPHPETQYF